This T cell receptor (beta chain) was identified during a study of shared clonotypes between healthy human individuals. Study conclusions and caveats: What limited the represented genetic and exposure-history diversity was the small number of donors.

Details on this clone: What it binds is not known.

The naive CD8 subset, CD45RO-negative cells positively selected for CCR7, excluded terminally differentiated effector memory CD45RA+ cells. Researchers ran the assay at a deep level. Replicate PCRs run on sorted subsets employed about 220 ng DNA, 25,000 to 35,000 T cell genomes. Source study methods: ImmunoSEQ yielded junction-only sequences lacking quality scores, so filtering differed. Assay: immunoSEQ multiplex PCR; the TCRdb copy retains only in-frame clones and omits some. V and J calls and clone size come straight from that table; D and trimming were deduced from the DNA. The table has roughly 2.1 million clones, around 93% seen once. The CDR3 loop spans 17 amino acids. The germline gives CDR1 MNHEY, CDR2 SMNVEV (reference sequence). V lost 4 bases to trimming and J lost 7 bases; unmatched junction nucleotides: 14.

This TCR was recovered from a young man in good health. Some clones in this sample may be carry-over from other donors' samples. The source material was naive CD8+ T cells from PBMCs. This chain connects TRBV27 to TRBJ2-1; 9 nucleotides line up with TRBD2. The CDR3 protein is CASSSSTSGLHENEQFF. The CDR3 nucleotides read TGTGCCAGCAGTTCCTCGACTAGCGGCCTTCATGAGAATGAGCAGTTCTTC.